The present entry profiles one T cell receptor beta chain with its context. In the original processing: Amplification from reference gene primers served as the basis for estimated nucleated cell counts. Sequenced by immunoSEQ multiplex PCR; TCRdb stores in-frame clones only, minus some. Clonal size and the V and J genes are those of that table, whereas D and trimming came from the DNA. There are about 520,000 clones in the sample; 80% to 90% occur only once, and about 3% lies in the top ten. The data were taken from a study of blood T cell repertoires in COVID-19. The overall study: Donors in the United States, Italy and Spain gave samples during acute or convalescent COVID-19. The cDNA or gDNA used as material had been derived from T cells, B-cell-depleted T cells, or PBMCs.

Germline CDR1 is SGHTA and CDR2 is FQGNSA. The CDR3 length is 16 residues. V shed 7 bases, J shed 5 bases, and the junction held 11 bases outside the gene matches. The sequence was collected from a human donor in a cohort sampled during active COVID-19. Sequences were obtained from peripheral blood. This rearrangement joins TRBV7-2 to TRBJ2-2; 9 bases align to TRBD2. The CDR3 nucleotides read TGTGCCAGCACCCTAACCTATGCGGGAGGGACCGGGGAGCTGTTTTTT. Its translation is CASTLTYAGGTGELFF.